This T cell receptor beta chain was sequenced during a study of blood T cell repertoires in COVID-19. Background on the study: Both acute and convalescent COVID-19 samples were obtained from the United States, Italy and Spain.

TCRdb keeps only in-frame clones here, not all; method: immunoSEQ multiplex PCR. The table includes about 220,000 clones, approximately 90% detected once. Enrolled through a virtual design, the participants were between about 18 and 100 years of age and came from about two dozen US areas. V was pared by 3 bases and J by 5 bases, with 10 bases between. CDR1 and CDR2 (germline): SGHAT, FQNNGV. This CDR3 contains 14 residues. This sequence joins TRBV11-2 and TRBJ1-4; no reliable D call. The sequencing input was PBMCs or T cells enriched from blood (not recorded which). This sequence originates from a woman younger than 30 in a cohort exposed to, infected with or recovered from COVID-19 (not recorded which). CDR3 sequence: CASSFQDTNEKLFF. The CDR3, as DNA: TGTGCCAGCAGCTTCCAAGACACAAATGAAAAACTGTTTTTT. The full variable domain, completed using reference TRBV11-2 and TRBJ1-4, is EAGVAQSPRYKIIEKRQSVAFWCNPISGHATLYWYQQILGQGPKLLIQFQNNGVVDDSQLPKDRFSAERLKGVDSTLKIQPAKLEDSAVYLCASSFQDTNEKLFFGSGTQLSVL.